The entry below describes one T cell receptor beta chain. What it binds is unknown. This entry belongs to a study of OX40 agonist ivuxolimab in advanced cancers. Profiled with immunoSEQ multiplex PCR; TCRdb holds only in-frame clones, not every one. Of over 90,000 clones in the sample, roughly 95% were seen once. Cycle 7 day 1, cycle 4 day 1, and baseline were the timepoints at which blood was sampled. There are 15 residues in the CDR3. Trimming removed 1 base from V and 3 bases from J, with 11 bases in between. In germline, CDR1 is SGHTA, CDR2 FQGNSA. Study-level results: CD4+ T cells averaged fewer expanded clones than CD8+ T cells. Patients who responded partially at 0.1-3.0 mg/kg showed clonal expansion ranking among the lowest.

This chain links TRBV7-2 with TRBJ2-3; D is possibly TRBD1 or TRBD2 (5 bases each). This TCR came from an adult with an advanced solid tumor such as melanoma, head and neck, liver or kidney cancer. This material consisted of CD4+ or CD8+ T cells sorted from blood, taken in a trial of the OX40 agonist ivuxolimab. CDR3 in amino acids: CASSLGGKRTDTQYF. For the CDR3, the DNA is TGTGCCAGCAGCTTAGGGGGGAAGCGGACAGATACGCAGTATTTT.